This section outlines one TCR beta chain sequence together with its context. Its antigen is not known. Germline V gene data show CDR1 as MNHNS and CDR2 as SASEGT. The V and J ends lost 7 bases and 0 bases respectively, with 13 bases between them. The CDR3 runs 15 residues. Reverse transcribing all isolated RNA meant expressed TCRB transcripts were sequenced. TCRdb's table, derived via immunoSEQ multiplex PCR, lists solely in-frame clones and lacks some. Here the sample spans roughly 140,000 clones, about 9.4% being singletons. This record comes from a study of beta chain features in type 1 diabetes. Whole-study results and caveats: TCRB CDR3s from Type 1 diabetes patients were moderately but significantly shorter in all four CD4+ subsets. When VDJ junctions were examined, type 1 diabetes patients showed fewer insertions and more deletions.

Blood was collected once per donor into heparin, averaging roughly 110 mL. CD45RO/CCR7/CD25/CD127/CD95/CD27 separated CD4+ naive, central memory, regulatory and stem cell-like memory cells by sorting. The chain carries TRBV6-1 and TRBJ2-1; TRBD1 might be the D (6 bases). The TCR sequence derives from a man aged 30 to 45 with type 1 diabetes. Sequencing was done on a sample of central memory CD4+ T cells from blood. CDR3 in amino acids: CASTPGHSSYNEQFF. As DNA, the CDR3 is TGTGCCAGCACTCCGGGACACTCCTCCTACAATGAGCAGTTCTTC.